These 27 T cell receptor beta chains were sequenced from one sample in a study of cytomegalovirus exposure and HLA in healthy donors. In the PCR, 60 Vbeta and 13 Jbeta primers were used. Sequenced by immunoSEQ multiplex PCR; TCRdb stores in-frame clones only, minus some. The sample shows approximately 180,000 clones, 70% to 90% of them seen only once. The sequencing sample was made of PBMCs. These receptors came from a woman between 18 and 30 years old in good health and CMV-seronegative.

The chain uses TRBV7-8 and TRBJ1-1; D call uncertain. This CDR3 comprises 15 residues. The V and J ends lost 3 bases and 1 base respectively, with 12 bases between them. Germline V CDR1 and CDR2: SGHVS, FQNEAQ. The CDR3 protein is CASSLMIHRNTEAFF. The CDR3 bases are TGTGCCAGCAGCTTGATGATACACAGGAACACTGAAGCTTTCTTT.

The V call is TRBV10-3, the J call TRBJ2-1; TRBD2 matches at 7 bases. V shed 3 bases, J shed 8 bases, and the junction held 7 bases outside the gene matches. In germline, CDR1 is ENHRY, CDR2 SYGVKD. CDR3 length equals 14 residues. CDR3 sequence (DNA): TGTGCCATCAGTGATGGACTAGGGAGGGATGAGCAGTTCTTC. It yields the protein CAISDGLGRDEQFF.

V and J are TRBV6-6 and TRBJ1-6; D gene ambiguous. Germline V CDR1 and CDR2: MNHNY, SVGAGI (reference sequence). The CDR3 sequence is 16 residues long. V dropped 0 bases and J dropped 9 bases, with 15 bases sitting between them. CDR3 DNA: TGTGCCAGCAGTTACTCGAACGCCGAGAGCGGTTCACCCCTCCACTTT. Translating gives CASSYSNAESGSPLHF.

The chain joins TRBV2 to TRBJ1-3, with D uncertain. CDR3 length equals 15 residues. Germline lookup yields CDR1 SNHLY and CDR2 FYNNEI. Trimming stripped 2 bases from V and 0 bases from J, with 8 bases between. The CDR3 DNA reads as TGTGCCAGCAGTGAATCCCGGGTCTCTGGAAACACCATATATTTT. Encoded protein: CASSESRVSGNTIYF. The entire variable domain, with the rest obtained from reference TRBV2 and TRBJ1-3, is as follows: EPEVTQTPSHQVTQMGQEVILRCVPISNHLYFYWYRQILGQKVEFLVSFYNNEISEKSEIFDDQFSVERPDGSNFTLKIRSTKLEDSAMYFCASSESRVSGNTIYFGEGSWLTVV.

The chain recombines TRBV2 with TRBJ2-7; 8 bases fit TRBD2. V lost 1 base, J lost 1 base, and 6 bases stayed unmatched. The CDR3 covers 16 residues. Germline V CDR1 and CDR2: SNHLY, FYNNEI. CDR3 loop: CASSEGNGRGSYEQYF. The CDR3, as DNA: TGTGCCAGCAGTGAAGGGAACGGGAGGGGGTCCTACGAGCAGTACTTC.

The CDR3 sequence is CASSQEEQGGNTIYF. The CDR3 nucleotides are TGTGCCAGCAGCCAAGAAGAGCAGGGTGGGAACACCATATATTTT. V and J are TRBV4-2 and TRBJ1-3, with D possibly TRBD1 on 5 matching bases. Trimming took 0 bases from V and 7 from J, leaving 13 bases between them. The CDR3 length is 15 residues. Looked up from germline, CDR1 is LGHNA and CDR2 is YNFKEQ.

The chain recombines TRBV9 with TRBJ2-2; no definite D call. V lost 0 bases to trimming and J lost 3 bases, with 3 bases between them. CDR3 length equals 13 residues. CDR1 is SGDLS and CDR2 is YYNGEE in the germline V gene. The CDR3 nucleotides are TGTGCCAGCAGCGTAGTAGACACCGGGGAGCTGTTTTTT. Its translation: CASSVVDTGELFF.

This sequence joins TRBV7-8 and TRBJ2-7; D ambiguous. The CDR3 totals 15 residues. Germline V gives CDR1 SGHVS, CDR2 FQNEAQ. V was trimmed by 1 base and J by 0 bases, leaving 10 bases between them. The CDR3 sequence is CASSLVLDPSYEQYF. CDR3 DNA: TGTGCCAGCAGCTTAGTTCTAGACCCCTCCTACGAGCAGTACTTC.

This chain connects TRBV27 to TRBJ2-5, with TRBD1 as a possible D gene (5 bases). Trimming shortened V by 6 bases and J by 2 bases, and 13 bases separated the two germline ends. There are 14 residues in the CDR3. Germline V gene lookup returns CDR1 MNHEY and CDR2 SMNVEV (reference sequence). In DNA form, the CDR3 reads TGTGCCAGCAGACCTACCGACAGTCAAGAGACCCAGTACTTC. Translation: CASRPTDSQETQYF.

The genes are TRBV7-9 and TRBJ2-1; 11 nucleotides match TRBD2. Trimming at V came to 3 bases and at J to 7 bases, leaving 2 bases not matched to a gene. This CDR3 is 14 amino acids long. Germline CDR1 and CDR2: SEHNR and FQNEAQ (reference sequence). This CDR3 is CASSLTSGINEQFF. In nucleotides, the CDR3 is TGTGCCAGCAGCTTGACTAGCGGGATTAATGAGCAGTTCTTC. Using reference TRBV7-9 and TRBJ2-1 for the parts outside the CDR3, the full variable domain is DTGVSQNPRHKITKRGQNVTFRCDPISEHNRLYWYRQTLGQGPEFLTYFQNEAQLEKSRLLSDRFSAERPKGSFSTLEIQRTEQGDSAMYLCASSLTSGINEQFFGPGTRLTVL.

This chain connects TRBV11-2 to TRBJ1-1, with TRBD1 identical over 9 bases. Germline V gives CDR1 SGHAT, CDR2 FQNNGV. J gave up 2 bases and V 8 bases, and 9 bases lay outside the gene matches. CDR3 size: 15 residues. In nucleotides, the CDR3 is TGTGCCAGCCGGACAGGGGTTCTACCTAACACTGAAGCTTTCTTT. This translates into CASRTGVLPNTEAFF.

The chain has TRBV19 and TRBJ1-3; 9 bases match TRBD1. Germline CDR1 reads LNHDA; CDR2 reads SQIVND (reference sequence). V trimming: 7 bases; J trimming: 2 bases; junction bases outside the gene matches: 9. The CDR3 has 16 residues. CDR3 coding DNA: TGTGCCAGTATAGGGACAGGGATACTGACTGGAAACACCATATATTTT. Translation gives CASIGTGILTGNTIYF.

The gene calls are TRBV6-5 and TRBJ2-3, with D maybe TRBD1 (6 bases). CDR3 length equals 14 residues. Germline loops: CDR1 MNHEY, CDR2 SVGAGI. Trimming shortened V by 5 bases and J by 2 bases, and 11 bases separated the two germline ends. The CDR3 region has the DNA TGTGCCAGCAGTCTACAGGGAAACACAGATACGCAGTATTTT. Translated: CASSLQGNTDTQYF.

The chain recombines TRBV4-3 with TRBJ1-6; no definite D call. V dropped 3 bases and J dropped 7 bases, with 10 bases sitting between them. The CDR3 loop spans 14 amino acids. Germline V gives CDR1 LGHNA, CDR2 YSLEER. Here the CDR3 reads CASSQSGLNSPLHF. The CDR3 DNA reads TGCGCCAGCAGCCAGAGCGGGCTCAATTCACCCCTCCACTTT.

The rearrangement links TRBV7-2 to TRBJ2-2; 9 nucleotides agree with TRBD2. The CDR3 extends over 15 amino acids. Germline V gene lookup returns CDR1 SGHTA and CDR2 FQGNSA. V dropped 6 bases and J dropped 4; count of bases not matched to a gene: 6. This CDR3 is CASRPGLASTGELFF. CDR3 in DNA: TGTGCCAGCAGGCCTGGACTAGCGAGCACCGGGGAGCTGTTTTTT.

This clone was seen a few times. Written as DNA, the CDR3 is TGTGCCAGCAGTCCGGGGGATCGGGCCTTTTCACCCCTCCACTTT. It yields the protein CASSPGDRAFSPLHF. The chain is built from TRBV28 and TRBJ1-6; a weak D match, TRBD1 (5 bases). The CDR3 contains 15 residues. Germline lookup yields CDR1 MDHEN and CDR2 SYDVKM. The ends were cut back, 5 bases at V and 9 bases at J, with 17 bases in the middle.

Written as DNA, the CDR3 is TGTGCCAGCAGTTACTCGTCTGCTCTCAGTTACAATGAGCAGTTCTTC. It specifies CASSYSSALSYNEQFF. The genes are TRBV6-5 and TRBJ2-1; D gene ambiguous. Germline CDR1 MNHEY, CDR2 SVGAGI. The V end was cut by 0 bases, the J end by 4 bases, with 13 bases between. There are 16 residues in the CDR3.

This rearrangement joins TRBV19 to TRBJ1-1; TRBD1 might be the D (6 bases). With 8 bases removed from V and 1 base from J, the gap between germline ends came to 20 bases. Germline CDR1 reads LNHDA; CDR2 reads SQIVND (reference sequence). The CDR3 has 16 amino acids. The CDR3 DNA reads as TGTGCCAGTGGGGGCGATGTATGGTTTGCGAACACTGAAGCTTTCTTT. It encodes CASGGDVWFANTEAFF. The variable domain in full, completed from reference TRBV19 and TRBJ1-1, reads DGGITQSPKYLFRKEGQNVTLSCEQNLNHDAMYWYRQDPGQGLRLIYYSQIVNDFQKGDIAEGYSVSREKKESFPLTVTSAQKNPTAFYLCASGGDVWFANTEAFFGQGTRLTVV.

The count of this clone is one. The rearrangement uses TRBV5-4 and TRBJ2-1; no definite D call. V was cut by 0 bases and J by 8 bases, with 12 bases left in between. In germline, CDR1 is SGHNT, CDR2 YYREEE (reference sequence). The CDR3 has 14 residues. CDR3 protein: CASSLALDLYEQFF. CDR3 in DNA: TGTGCCAGCAGCTTGGCCCTAGATCTATATGAGCAGTTCTTC.

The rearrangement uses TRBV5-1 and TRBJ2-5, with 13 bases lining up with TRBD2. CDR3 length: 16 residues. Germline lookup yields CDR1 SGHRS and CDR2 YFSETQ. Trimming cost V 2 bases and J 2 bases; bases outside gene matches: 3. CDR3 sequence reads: CASSFGLAGVQETQYF. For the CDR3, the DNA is TGCGCCAGCAGCTTTGGACTAGCGGGAGTTCAAGAGACCCAGTACTTC.

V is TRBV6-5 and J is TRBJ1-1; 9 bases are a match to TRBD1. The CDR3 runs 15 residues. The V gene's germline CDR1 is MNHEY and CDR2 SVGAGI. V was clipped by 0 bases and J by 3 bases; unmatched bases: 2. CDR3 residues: CASSYSWTGDTEAFF. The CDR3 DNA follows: TGTGCCAGCAGTTACTCGTGGACAGGGGACACTGAAGCTTTCTTT.

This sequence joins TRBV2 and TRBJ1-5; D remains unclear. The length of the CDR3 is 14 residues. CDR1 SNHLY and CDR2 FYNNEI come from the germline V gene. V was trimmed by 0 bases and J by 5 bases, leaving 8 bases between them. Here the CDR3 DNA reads TGTGCCAGCAGTGAAGCGCGAGGCCATCAGCCCCAGCATTTT. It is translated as CASSEARGHQPQHF.

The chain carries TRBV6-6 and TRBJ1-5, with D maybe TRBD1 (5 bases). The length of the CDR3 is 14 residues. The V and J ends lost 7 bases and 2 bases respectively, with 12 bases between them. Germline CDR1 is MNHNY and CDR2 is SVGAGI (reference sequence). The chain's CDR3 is CASTQGLRNQPQHF. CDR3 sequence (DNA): TGTGCCAGCACCCAGGGACTCCGCAATCAGCCCCAGCATTTT.

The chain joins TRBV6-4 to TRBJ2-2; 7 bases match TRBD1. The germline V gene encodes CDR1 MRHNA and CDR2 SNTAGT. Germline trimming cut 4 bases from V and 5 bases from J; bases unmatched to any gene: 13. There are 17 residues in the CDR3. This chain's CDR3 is CASSVTPGQGETGELFF. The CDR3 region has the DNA TGTGCCAGCAGTGTAACCCCTGGGCAGGGGGAAACCGGGGAGCTGTTTTTT.

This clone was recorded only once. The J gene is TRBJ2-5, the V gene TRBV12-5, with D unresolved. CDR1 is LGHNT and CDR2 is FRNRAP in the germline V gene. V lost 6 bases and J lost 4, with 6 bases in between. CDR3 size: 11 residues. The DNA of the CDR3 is TGTGCTAGTGGATTCGGAGAGACCCAGTACTTC. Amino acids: CASGFGETQYF.

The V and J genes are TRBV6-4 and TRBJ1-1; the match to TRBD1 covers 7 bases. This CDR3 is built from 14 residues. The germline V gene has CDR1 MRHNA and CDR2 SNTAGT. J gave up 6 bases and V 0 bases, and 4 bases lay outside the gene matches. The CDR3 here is CASSDSGGSAEAFF. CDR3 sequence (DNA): TGTGCCAGCAGTGACTCAGGGGGCAGCGCTGAAGCTTTCTTT.

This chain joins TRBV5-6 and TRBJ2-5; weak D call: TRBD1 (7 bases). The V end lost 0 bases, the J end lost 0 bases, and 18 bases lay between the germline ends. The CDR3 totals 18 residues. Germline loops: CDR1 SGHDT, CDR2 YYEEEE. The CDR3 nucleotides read TGTGCCAGCAGCTTGGGGAGGGACAGACTTGGGTACCAAGAGACCCAGTACTTC. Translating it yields CASSLGRDRLGYQETQYF.